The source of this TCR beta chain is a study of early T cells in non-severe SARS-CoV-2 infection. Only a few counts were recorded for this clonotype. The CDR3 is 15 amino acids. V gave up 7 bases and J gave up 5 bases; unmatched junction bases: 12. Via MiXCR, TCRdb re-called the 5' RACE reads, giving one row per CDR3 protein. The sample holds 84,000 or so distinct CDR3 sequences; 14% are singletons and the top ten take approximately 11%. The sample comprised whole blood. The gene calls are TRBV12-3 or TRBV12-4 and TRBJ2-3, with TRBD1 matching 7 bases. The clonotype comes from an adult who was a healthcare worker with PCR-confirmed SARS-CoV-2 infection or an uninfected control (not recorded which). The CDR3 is CASNKLTGLVDTQYF. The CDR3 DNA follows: TGTGCCAGCAACAAACTGACAGGGTTGGTAGATACGCAGTATTTT.